This passage covers 29 T cell receptor beta chains from one sample sequenced in a study of technical replicates of blood from several donors. The repertoire was sequenced with immunoSEQ multiplex PCR; TCRdb's copy has only in-frame clones and lacks some. The sample shows 50,000 to 60,000 clones, less than 95% of them seen only once. Sequencing was carried out using PBMCs. The receptors come from a human donor in good health. Some clones in this sample may be carry-over from other donors' samples.

V and J are TRBV15 and TRBJ2-3; 11 nucleotides agree with TRBD2. V dropped 4 bases and J dropped 1; count of bases not matched to a gene: 1. Germline loops: CDR1 LNHNV, CDR2 YYDKDF (reference sequence). This CDR3 has 15 amino acids. Here the CDR3 DNA reads TGTGCCACCAGCACGGGACTAGCGGGCACAGATACGCAGTATTTT. Translated, it gives CATSTGLAGTDTQYF.

The chain couples TRBV10-3 to TRBJ2-4, with TRBD2 matching over 7 bases. V lost 0 bases and J lost 1; bases outside the gene matches: 6. Germline V gene lookup returns CDR1 ENHRY and CDR2 SYGVKD. The CDR3 covers 17 residues. In nucleotides, the CDR3 is TGTGCCATCAGTGAGTCGGGGGAGGGCCTCGCCAAAAACATTCAGTACTTC. Amino acid sequence: CAISESGEGLAKNIQYF.

The chain has TRBV11-1 and TRBJ2-1; 14 bases map to TRBD2. Germline trimming cut 5 bases from V and 6 bases from J; bases unmatched to any gene: 6. The germline gives CDR1 SGHAT, CDR2 FQDESV (reference sequence). The CDR3 is 16 residues long. CDR3 in amino acids: CASSQGLAGEPNEQFF. In DNA form, the CDR3 reads TGTGCCAGCAGCCAGGGACTAGCGGGAGAACCCAATGAGCAGTTCTTC.

This clone has a handful of counts. The genes are TRBV6-9 and TRBJ2-3; TRBD2 aligns across 9 bases. The CDR3 contains 14 residues. Unmatched junction bases numbered 6, after V lost 7 bases and J lost 4 bases. From germline, CDR1 is MNHGY and CDR2 SVAAGI. CDR3 loop: CASTLGGGADTQYF. DNA for the CDR3: TGTGCCAGCACCTTAGGCGGGGGGGCAGATACGCAGTATTTT.

V gene TRBV5-1 combines with J gene TRBJ2-3; a possible D gene is TRBD2 (7 bases). V was trimmed by 4 bases and J by 0 bases, leaving 15 bases between them. This CDR3 has 16 amino acids. Per germline, CDR1 SGHRS and CDR2 YFSETQ. This CDR3 is CASSPKQGGSTDTQYF. The CDR3 region has the DNA TGCGCCAGCAGCCCGAAACAGGGAGGGAGCACAGATACGCAGTATTTT.

The V call is TRBV4-1, the J call TRBJ1-4; D unresolved. The CDR3 has 18 amino acids. The germline V and J ends were trimmed by 0 bases and 0 bases, with 14 bases remaining between them. Per germline, CDR1 MGHRA and CDR2 YSYEKL. Written as DNA, the CDR3 is TGCGCCAGCAGCCAAGATATAATGGCAACAACAACTAATGAAAAACTGTTTTTT. Protein sequence: CASSQDIMATTTNEKLFF.

The chain recombines TRBV19 with TRBJ2-7; TRBD2 is a possible D gene (6 bases). V gave up 3 bases and J gave up 6 bases, with 15 bases separating them. This CDR3 spans 14 amino acids. Germline V CDR1 and CDR2: LNHDA, SQIVND (reference sequence). DNA for the CDR3: TGTGCCAGTAGTATTACGGGAGAGGCCACCGAGCAGTACTTC. It is translated as CASSITGEATEQYF. Complete variable domain (other parts from reference TRBV19 and TRBJ2-7): DGGITQSPKYLFRKEGQNVTLSCEQNLNHDAMYWYRQDPGQGLRLIYYSQIVNDFQKGDIAEGYSVSREKKESFPLTVTSAQKNPTAFYLCASSITGEATEQYFGPGTRLTVT.

This rearrangement joins TRBV27 to TRBJ2-2; 8 nucleotides align to TRBD1. Unmatched junction bases numbered 3, after V lost 8 bases and J lost 4 bases. Per the germline V gene, CDR1 is MNHEY and CDR2 is SMNVEV (reference sequence). This CDR3 spans 13 amino acids. The CDR3 DNA follows: TGTGCCAGCGCAGGGGGCATCACCGGGGAGCTGTTTTTT. It translates to CASAGGITGELFF.

The chain employs TRBV25-1 and TRBJ1-5; D might be TRBD1 (5 bases). The CDR3 is made up of 15 amino acids. Germline CDR1 MGHDK, CDR2 SYGVNS. V lost 5 bases, J lost 6 bases, and 17 bases lay in between. The CDR3 nucleotides read TGTGCCAGCAGTCCAGCTCTGGGCCAGGGTCAGCCCCAGCATTTT. Encoded protein: CASSPALGQGQPQHF.

This clone was observed once. This chain joins TRBV7-3 and TRBJ2-3; 7 nucleotides match TRBD2. CDR3 length: 13 residues. V dropped 6 bases and J dropped 3; count of bases not matched to a gene: 3. CDR1 and CDR2 from the germline V gene are SGHTA and FQGTGA. The CDR3 region has the DNA TGTGCCAGCAGGGACGGGGGGACAGATACGCAGTATTTT. As protein: CASRDGGTDTQYF.

The gene calls are TRBV6-1 and TRBJ2-7; D may be TRBD1 (6 bases). Germline assignment: CDR1 MNHNS and CDR2 SASEGT. The CDR3 contains 11 residues. V was shortened by 6 bases and J by 3 bases, with 6 bases between the two germline ends. Here the CDR3 DNA reads TGTGCCAGCAGACAGGGCTACGAGCAGTACTTC. This codes for CASRQGYEQYF.

The chain employs TRBV4-1 and TRBJ2-5, with 9 bases fitting TRBD1. Germline CDR1 and CDR2: MGHRA and YSYEKL. The CDR3 is made up of 16 amino acids. V lost 1 base to trimming and J lost 5 bases; unmatched junction nucleotides: 8. DNA for the CDR3: TGCGCCAGCAGCCAAGGAGGGGACAGGGTTCGGGAGACCCAGTACTTC. Its protein is CASSQGGDRVRETQYF.

J is TRBJ1-2 and V is TRBV19; TRBD1 matches 7 bases. The V gene end was trimmed by 5 bases and the J gene end by 2 bases; junction bases not matched to a gene: 5. CDR1 is LNHDA, CDR2 SQIVND, per germline (reference sequence). The CDR3 covers 14 residues. The CDR3, as DNA: TGTGCCAGTAGTGCCGGGACAGCGAACTATGGCTACACCTTC. Its protein product is CASSAGTANYGYTF.

The chain couples TRBV6-6 to TRBJ1-2; 12 nucleotides agree with TRBD1. Germline CDR1 is MNHNY and CDR2 is SVGAGI (reference sequence). The V segment lost 5 bases and the J segment 2 bases; nucleotides outside the gene matches: 3. CDR3 length: 15 residues. The CDR3 loop reads CASSLGTGGNYGYTF. The DNA of the CDR3 is TGTGCCAGCAGTCTAGGGACAGGGGGCAACTATGGCTACACCTTC.

In this sample, this clone turned up a few times. This chain uses TRBV6-1 with TRBJ2-2; 9 bases map to TRBD2. V dropped 4 bases and J dropped 4; count of bases not matched to a gene: 13. This CDR3 spans 18 amino acids. From germline, CDR1 is MNHNS and CDR2 SASEGT. The CDR3 loop reads CASSGTAGPSGTTGELFF. DNA of the CDR3: TGTGCCAGCAGTGGAACCGCGGGTCCTAGCGGGACCACCGGGGAGCTGTTTTTT.

This chain uses TRBV7-2 with TRBJ2-3, with D maybe TRBD2 (6 bases). CDR1 and CDR2 (germline): SGHTA, FQGNSA. Trimming stripped 2 bases from V and 1 base from J, with 13 bases between. The CDR3 runs to 16 residues. The CDR3 DNA reads as TGTGCCAGCAGCTTACGGGGGACCACCCGCACAGATACGCAGTATTTT. The encoded protein is CASSLRGTTRTDTQYF.

This rearrangement joins TRBV19 to TRBJ1-6, with D possibly being TRBD1 (5 bases). Trimming cost V 4 bases and J 9 bases, with 16 bases left between them. The CDR3 has 15 amino acids. Germline CDR1 LNHDA, CDR2 SQIVND (reference sequence). The CDR3 nucleotides are TGTGCCAGTAGTAGGGAAGGGGCGAGTGGTTCACCCCTCCACTTT. Amino acids: CASSREGASGSPLHF.

The chain couples TRBV7-8 to TRBJ1-2; 9 bases line up with TRBD1. Germline V gives CDR1 SGHVS, CDR2 FQNEAQ. This CDR3 region has 14 residues. The J segment lost 2 bases and the V segment lost 5 bases, leaving 3 bases of the junction unmatched. This CDR3 reads CASSRDRGNYGYTF. DNA of the CDR3: TGTGCCAGCAGCCGAGACAGGGGGAACTATGGCTACACCTTC. The full variable domain, completed using reference TRBV7-8 and TRBJ1-2, is GAGVSQSPRYKVAKRGQDVALRCDPISGHVSLFWYQQALGQGPEFLTYFQNEAQLDKSGLPSDRFFAERPEGSVSTLKIQRTQQEDSAVYLCASSRDRGNYGYTFGSGTRLTVV.

The rearrangement links TRBV19 to TRBJ1-5; possibly TRBD1 for D (6 bases). The CDR3 sequence is 17 residues long. V was clipped by 3 bases and J by 3 bases, with 18 bases between them. Germline V gene sequence: CDR1 LNHDA, CDR2 SQIVND (reference sequence). The CDR3 DNA reads TGTGCCAGTAGTATGGGTCGTAGGGGGGGCGACAATCAGCCCCAGCATTTT. Encoded protein: CASSMGRRGGDNQPQHF.

This sequence joins TRBV7-9 and TRBJ2-1; 7 bases match TRBD2. Germline CDR1 and CDR2: SEHNR and FQNEAQ (reference sequence). After removal of 5 bases from V and 6 bases from J, the junction contained 10 bases not matched to a gene. This CDR3 region has 15 residues. The CDR3 sequence is CASSQAGGRVNEQFF. The CDR3 DNA is TGTGCCAGCAGCCAAGCTGGAGGGAGGGTCAATGAGCAGTTCTTC.

The V call is TRBV5-1, the J call TRBJ1-1, with 11 bases matching TRBD1. Germline V gene lookup returns CDR1 SGHRS and CDR2 YFSETQ. V trimming: 0 bases; J trimming: 1 base; junction bases outside the gene matches: 5. The CDR3 has 17 amino acids. The CDR3 region is CASSLGDRGFQNTEAFF. The CDR3 region has the DNA TGCGCCAGCAGCTTGGGGGACAGGGGGTTTCAGAACACTGAAGCTTTCTTT.

The V gene is TRBV7-6, the J gene TRBJ2-2, with 7 bases matching TRBD2. Per germline, CDR1 SGHVS and CDR2 FNYEAQ. V shed 7 bases and J 1 base; nucleotides not matched to a gene: 6. The CDR3 has 15 amino acids. The CDR3 DNA sequence: TGTGCCAGCACTGCCACGGGAGGGAACACCGGGGAGCTGTTTTTT. Protein: CASTATGGNTGELFF. The full variable domain, in which reference TRBV7-6 and TRBJ2-2 provide the parts outside the CDR3, is GAGVSQSPRYKVTKRGQDVALRCDPISGHVSLYWYRQALGQGPEFLTYFNYEAQQDKSGLPNDRFSAERPEGSISTLTIQRTEQRDSAMYRCASTATGGNTGELFFGEGSRLTVL.

The J gene is TRBJ2-7, the V gene TRBV7-2; 9 positions agree with TRBD2. Trimming took 0 bases from V and 8 from J; bases not matched to a gene: 5. This CDR3 comprises 14 residues. In germline, CDR1 is SGHTA, CDR2 FQGNSA. The CDR3 reads CASSLAREGGKQYF. The CDR3 nucleotides are TGTGCCAGCAGCTTAGCGCGGGAGGGGGGGAAGCAGTACTTC.

This sequence joins TRBV5-8 and TRBJ2-5, with D unresolved. Trimming removed 2 bases from V and 5 bases from J, with 13 bases in between. The CDR3 loop spans 14 amino acids. In germline, CDR1 is SGHTS, CDR2 YDEGEE. CDR3 DNA: TGTGCCAGCAGCTTCGGTATCACCGCGGAGACCCAGTACTTC. Its translation is CASSFGITAETQYF.

This chain links TRBV14 with TRBJ2-7; no clear D. CDR1 is SGHDN, CDR2 FVKESK, per germline. The V and J ends lost 4 bases and 2 bases respectively, with 9 bases between them. The CDR3 is 13 amino acids. CDR3 sequence: CASSRSVTYEQYF. CDR3 nucleotides: TGTGCCAGCAGCCGCAGCGTGACCTACGAGCAGTACTTC.

V and J are TRBV6-5 and TRBJ2-7; 11 nucleotides align to TRBD1. V trimming: 0 bases; J trimming: 4 bases; junction bases outside the gene matches: 2. Germline V gene lookup returns CDR1 MNHEY and CDR2 SVGAGI. This CDR3 has 15 residues. The CDR3 protein is CASSYSGTGGYEQYF. CDR3 coding DNA: TGTGCCAGCAGTTACTCAGGGACAGGGGGTTACGAGCAGTACTTC.

The chain joins TRBV4-1 to TRBJ2-7, with D tentatively TRBD2 (5 bases). V was pared by 5 bases and J by 6 bases, with 20 bases between. This CDR3 region has 15 residues. Per the germline V gene, CDR1 is MGHRA and CDR2 is YSYEKL. This chain's CDR3 is CASSSWEKIPGEQYF. CDR3 sequence (DNA): TGCGCCAGCAGCAGTTGGGAGAAGATACCGGGCGAGCAGTACTTC.

The gene calls are TRBV11-3 and TRBJ1-1; D not resolved. V gave up 5 bases and J gave up 5 bases, with 12 bases separating them. This CDR3 has 13 amino acids. CDR1 and CDR2 from the germline V gene are SGHNT and YENEEA. Here the CDR3 DNA reads TGTGCCAGCAGCCCGCGACATGATACTGAAGCTTTCTTT. It translates to CASSPRHDTEAFF.

This sequence joins TRBV27 and TRBJ2-3, with 8 bases aligning to TRBD2. Germline CDR1 MNHEY, CDR2 SMNVEV (reference sequence). J gave up 3 bases and V 0 bases, and 11 bases lay outside the gene matches. This CDR3 has 18 residues. DNA of the CDR3: TGTGCCAGCAGTTTATCGCAACCTCCGGGACTAGTTACAGATACGCAGTATTTT. Translating gives CASSLSQPPGLVTDTQYF.